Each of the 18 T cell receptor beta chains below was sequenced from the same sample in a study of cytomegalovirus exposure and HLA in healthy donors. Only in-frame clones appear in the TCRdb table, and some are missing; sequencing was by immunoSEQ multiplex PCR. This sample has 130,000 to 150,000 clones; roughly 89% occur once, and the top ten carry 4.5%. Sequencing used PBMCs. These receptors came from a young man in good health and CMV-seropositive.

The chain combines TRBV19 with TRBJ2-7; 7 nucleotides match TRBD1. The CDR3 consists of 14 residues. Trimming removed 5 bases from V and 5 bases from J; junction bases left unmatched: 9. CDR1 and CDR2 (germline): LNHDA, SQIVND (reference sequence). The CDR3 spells CASSAGTVSDEQYF. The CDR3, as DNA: TGTGCCAGTAGTGCCGGGACAGTCTCGGACGAGCAGTACTTC.

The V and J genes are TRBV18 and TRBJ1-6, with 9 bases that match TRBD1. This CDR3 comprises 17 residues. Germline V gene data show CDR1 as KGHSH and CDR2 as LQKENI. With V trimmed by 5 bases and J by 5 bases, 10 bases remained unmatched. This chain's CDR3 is CASSSGQGQEDNSPLHF. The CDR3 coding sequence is TGTGCCAGCTCATCGGGACAGGGACAAGAGGATAATTCACCCCTCCACTTT.

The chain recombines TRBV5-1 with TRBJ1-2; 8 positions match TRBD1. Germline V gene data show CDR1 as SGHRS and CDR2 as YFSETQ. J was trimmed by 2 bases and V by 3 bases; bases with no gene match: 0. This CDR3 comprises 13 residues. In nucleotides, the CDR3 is TGCGCCAGCAGCTGGACAGGGAACTATGGCTACACCTTC. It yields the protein CASSWTGNYGYTF.

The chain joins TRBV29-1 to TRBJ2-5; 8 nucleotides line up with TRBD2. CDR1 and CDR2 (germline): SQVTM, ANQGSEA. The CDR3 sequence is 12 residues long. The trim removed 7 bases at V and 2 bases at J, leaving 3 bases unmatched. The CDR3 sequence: CSALAEQETQYF. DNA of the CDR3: TGCAGCGCACTAGCGGAACAAGAGACCCAGTACTTC.

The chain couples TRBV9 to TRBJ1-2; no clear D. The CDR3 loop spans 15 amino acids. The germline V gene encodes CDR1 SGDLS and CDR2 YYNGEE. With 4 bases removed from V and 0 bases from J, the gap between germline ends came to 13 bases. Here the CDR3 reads CASSPGGKTNYGYTF. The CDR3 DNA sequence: TGTGCCAGCAGCCCCGGAGGGAAAACTAACTATGGCTACACCTTC.

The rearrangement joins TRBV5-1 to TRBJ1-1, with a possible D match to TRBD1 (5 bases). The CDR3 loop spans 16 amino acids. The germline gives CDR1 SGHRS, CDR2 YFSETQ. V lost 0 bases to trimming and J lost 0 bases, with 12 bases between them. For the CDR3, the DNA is TGCGCCAGCAGCTTGGAAGTAGGGGCCTTGAACACTGAAGCTTTCTTT. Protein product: CASSLEVGALNTEAFF.

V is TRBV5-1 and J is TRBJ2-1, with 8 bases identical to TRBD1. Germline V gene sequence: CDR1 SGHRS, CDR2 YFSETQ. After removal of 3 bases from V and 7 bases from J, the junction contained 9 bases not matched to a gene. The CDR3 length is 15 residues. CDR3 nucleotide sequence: TGCGCCAGCAGCTCGATGACAGGGGCGAGGAATGAGCAGTTCTTC. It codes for CASSSMTGARNEQFF.

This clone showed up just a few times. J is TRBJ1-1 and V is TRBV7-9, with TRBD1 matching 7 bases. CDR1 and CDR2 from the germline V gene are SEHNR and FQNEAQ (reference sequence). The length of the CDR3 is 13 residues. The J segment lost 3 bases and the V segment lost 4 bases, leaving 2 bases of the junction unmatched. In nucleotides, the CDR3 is TGTGCCAGCAGCTCGGGACAGTACACTGAAGCTTTCTTT. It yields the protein CASSSGQYTEAFF.

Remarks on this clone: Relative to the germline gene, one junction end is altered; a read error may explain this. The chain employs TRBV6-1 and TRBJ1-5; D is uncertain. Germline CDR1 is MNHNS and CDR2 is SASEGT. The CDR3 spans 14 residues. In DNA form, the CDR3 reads TGTGCCAGCACTGAAGGTAATAGCAATCAGCCCCAGCATTTT. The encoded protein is CASTEGNSNQPQHF.

This CDR3 reads CASSLSADPGSYNEQFF. For the CDR3, the DNA is TGTGCCAGCAGTTTATCAGCAGACCCAGGCTCCTACAATGAGCAGTTCTTC. The chain recombines TRBV28 with TRBJ2-1; D unresolved. Trimming shortened V by 1 base and J by 0 bases, and 13 bases separated the two germline ends. The germline V gene has CDR1 MDHEN and CDR2 SYDVKM. CDR3 length: 17 residues.

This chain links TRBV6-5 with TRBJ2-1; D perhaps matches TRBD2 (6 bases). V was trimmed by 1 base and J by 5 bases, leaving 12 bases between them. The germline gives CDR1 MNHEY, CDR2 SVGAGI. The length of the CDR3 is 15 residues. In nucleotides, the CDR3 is TGTGCCAGCAGTTACTACGGGACTGTTCACAATGAGCAGTTCTTC. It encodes CASSYYGTVHNEQFF.

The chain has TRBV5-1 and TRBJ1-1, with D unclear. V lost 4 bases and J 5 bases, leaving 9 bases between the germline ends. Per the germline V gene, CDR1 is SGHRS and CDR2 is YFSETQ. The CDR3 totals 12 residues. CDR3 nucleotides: TGCGCCAGCAGCACGAGCCATACTGAAGCTTTCTTT. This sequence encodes CASSTSHTEAFF.

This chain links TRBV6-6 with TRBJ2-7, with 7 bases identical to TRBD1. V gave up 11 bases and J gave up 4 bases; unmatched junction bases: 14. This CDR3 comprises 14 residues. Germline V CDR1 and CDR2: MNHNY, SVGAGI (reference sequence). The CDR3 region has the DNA TGTGCCTGCCAAGGGCAGGGGGATGGATACGAGCAGTACTTC. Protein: CACQGQGDGYEQYF.

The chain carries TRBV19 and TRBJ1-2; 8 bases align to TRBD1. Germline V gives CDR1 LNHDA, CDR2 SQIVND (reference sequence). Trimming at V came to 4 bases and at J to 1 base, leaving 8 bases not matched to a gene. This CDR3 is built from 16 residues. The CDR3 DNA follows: TGTGCCAGTAGTAGAGGGGGGACAGGTATTAACTATGGCTACACCTTC. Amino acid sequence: CASSRGGTGINYGYTF. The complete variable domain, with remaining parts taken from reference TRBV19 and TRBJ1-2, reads DGGITQSPKYLFRKEGQNVTLSCEQNLNHDAMYWYRQDPGQGLRLIYYSQIVNDFQKGDIAEGYSVSREKKESFPLTVTSAQKNPTAFYLCASSRGGTGINYGYTFGSGTRLTVV.

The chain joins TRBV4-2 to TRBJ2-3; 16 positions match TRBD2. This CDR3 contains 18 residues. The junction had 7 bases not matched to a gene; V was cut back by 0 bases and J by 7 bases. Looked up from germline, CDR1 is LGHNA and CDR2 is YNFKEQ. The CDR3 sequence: CASSQDRGLAGGPNTQYF. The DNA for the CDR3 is TGTGCCAGCAGCCAAGATCGGGGACTAGCGGGGGGGCCAAATACGCAGTATTTT.

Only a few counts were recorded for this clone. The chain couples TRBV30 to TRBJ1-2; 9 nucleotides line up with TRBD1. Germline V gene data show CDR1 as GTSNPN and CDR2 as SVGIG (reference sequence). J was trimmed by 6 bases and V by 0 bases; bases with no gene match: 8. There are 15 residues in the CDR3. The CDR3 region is CAWSVNVGTGNGYTF. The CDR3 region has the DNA TGTGCCTGGAGTGTAAATGTGGGGACAGGGAATGGCTACACCTTC.

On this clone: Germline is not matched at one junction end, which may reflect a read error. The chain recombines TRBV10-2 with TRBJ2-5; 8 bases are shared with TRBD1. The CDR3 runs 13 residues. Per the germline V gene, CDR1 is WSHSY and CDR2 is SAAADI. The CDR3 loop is CASSESIADRDNF. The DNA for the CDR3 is TGCGCCAGCAGTGAGTCGATAGCGGACAGGGACAACTTC.

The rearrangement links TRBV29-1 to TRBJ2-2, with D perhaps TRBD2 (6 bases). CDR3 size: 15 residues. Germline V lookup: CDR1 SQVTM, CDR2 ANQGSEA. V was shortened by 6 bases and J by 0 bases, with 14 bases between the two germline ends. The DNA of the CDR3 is TGCAGCGTCCGAGGGGACTGGGCGAACACCGGGGAGCTGTTTTTT. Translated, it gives CSVRGDWANTGELFF.